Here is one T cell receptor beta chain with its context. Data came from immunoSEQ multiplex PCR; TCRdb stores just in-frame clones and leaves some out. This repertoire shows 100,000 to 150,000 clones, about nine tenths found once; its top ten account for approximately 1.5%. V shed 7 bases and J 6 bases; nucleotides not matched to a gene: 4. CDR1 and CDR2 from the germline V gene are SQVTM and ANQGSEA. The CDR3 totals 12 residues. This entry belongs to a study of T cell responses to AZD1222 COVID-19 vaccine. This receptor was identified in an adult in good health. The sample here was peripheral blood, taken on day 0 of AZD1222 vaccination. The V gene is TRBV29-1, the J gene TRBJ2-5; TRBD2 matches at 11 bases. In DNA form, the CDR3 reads TGCAGCGCCCTGACTAGCGGGAAGACCCAGTACTTC. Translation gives CSALTSGKTQYF.